This T cell receptor beta chain was sequenced in a study of T cell responses to AZD1222 COVID-19 vaccine. General study points: Donors skewed white British and female; clonal diversity was possibly underestimated. Unmutated regions of variants are reportedly targeted by nearly half of spike-specific TCRs. Seropositive at baseline were only a handful of AZD1222 recipients.

Repertoires were generated with immunoSEQ multiplex PCR, while TCRdb's copy carries only in-frame clones and drops some. The data show 120,000 or so clones, roughly 91% seen once. About this clone itself: Its antigen is undetermined.

The ends lost 3 bases at V and 5 bases at J; junction bases unmatched: 5. Germline V gene lookup returns CDR1 SGHAT and CDR2 FQNNGV. This CDR3 has 14 amino acids. The chain is built from TRBV11-2 and TRBJ2-7; 9 positions match TRBD2. This receptor was obtained from an adult in good health. The sequencing used peripheral blood, collected on day 0 of MenACWY control vaccination. As DNA, the CDR3 is TGTGCCAGCAGCTTTGCGGGAGGGGGCCACGAGCAGTACTTC. It codes for CASSFAGGGHEQYF.